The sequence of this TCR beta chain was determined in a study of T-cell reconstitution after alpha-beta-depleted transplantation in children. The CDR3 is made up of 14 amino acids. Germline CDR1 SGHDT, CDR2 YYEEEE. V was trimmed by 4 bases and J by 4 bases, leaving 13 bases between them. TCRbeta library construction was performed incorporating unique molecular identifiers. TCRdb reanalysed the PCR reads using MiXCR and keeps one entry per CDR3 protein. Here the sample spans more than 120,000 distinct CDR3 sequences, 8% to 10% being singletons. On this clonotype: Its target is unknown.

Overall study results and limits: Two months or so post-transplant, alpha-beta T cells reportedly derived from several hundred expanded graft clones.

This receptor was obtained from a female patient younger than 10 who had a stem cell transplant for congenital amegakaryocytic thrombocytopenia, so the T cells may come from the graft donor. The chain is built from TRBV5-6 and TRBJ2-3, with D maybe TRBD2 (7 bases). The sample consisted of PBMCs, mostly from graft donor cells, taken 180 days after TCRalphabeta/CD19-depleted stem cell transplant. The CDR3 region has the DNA TGTGCCAGCAGCCAAGGGGGGGCAGCAGATACGCAGTATTTT. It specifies CASSQGGAADTQYF.